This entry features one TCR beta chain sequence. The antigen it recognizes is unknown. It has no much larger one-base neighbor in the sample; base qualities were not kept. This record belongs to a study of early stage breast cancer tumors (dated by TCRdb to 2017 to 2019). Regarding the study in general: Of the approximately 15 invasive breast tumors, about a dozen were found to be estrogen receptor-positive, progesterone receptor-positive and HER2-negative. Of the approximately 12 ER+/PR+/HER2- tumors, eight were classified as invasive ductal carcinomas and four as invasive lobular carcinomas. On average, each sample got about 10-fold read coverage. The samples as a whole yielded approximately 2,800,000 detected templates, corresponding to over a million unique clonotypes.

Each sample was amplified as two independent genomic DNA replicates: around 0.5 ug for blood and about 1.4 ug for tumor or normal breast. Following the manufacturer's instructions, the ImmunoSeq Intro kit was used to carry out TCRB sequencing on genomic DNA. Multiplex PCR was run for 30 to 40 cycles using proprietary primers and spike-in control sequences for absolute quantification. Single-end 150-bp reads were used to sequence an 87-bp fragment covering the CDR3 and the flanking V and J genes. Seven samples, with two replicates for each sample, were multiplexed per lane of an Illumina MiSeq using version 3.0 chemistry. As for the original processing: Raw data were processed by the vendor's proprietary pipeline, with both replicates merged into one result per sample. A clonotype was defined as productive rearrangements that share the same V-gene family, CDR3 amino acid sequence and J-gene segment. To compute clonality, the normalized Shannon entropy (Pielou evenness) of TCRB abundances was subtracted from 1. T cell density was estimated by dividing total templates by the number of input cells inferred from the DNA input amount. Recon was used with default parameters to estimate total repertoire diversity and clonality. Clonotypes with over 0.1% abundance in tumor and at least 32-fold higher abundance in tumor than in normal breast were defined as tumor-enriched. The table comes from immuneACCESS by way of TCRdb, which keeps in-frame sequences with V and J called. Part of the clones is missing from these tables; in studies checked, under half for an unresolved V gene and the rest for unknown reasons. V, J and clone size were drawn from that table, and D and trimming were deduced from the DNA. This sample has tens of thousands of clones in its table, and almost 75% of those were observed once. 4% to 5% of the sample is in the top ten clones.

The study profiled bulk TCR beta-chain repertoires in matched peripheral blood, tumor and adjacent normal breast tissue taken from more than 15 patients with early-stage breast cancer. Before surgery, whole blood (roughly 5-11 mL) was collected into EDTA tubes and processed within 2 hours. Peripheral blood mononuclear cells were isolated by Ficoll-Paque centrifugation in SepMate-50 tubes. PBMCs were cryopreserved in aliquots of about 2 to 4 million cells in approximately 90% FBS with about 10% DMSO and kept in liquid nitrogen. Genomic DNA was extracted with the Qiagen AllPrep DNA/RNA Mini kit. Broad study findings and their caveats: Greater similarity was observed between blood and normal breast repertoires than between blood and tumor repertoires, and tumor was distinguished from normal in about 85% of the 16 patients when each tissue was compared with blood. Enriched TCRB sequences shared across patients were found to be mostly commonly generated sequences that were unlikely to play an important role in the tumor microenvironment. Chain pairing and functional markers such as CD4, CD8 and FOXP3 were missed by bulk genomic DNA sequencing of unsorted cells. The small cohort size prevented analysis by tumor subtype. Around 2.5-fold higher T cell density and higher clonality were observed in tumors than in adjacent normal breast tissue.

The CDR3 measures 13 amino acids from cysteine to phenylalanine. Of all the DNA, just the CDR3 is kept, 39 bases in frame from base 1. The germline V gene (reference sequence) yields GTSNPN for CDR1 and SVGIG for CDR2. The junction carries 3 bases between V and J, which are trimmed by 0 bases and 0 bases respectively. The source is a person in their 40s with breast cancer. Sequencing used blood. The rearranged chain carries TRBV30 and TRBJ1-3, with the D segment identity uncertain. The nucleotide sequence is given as TGTGCCTGGAGTGTAGCCTCTGGAAACACCATATATTTT. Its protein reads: CAWSVASGNTIYF. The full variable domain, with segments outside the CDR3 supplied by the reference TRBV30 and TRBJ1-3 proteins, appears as SQTIHQWPATLVQPVGSPLSLECTVEGTSNPNLYWYRQAAGRGLQLLFYSVGIGQISSEVPQNLSASRPQDRQFILSSKKLLLSDSGFYLCAWSVASGNTIYFGEGSWLTVV.